The clone carrying this T cell receptor beta chain was counted ten times or more. The sample belongs to a study of blood T cells in healthy people across ages. For the second PCR, which ran for about 7 to 11 cycles, a sample-barcoded 5' primer and a J-beta primer mix were used. TCRdb itself ran the 5' RACE reads through MiXCR, one entry per CDR3 protein. The table lists just under 900,000 distinct CDR3 sequences, 25% to 30% of them singletons. The sequencing sample was made of blood. The receptor's source is a woman of 80 years or more in good health.

CDR3 nucleotides: TGTGCCAGCAGTCTTGGGACGTCCGCGTTCTTC. Its translation: CASSLGTSAFF. This rearrangement joins TRBV6-6 to TRBJ2-1; the D call may be TRBD1 or TRBD2 (5 bases each). V dropped 5 bases and J dropped 15 bases, with 14 bases sitting between them. Germline values: CDR1 MNHNY, CDR2 SVGAGI (reference sequence). The CDR3 has 11 amino acids.